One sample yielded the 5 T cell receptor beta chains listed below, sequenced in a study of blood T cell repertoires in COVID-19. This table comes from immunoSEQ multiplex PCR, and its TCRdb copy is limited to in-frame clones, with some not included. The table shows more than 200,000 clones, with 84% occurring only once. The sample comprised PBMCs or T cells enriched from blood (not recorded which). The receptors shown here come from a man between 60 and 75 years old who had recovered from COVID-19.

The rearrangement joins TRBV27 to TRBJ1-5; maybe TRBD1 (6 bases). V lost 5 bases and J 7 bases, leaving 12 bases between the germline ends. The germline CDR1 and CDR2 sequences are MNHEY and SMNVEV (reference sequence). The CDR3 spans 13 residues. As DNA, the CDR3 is TGTGCCAGCAGTCAACAGGGTAAGCAGCCCCAGCATTTT. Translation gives CASSQQGKQPQHF.

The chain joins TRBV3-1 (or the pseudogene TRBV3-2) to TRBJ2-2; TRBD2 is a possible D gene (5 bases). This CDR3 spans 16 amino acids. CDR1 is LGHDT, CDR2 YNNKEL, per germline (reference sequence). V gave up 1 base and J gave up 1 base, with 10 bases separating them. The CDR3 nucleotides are TGTGCCAGCAGCCAAGGGGAGCTCGGGAACACCGGGGAGCTGTTTTTT. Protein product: CASSQGELGNTGELFF.

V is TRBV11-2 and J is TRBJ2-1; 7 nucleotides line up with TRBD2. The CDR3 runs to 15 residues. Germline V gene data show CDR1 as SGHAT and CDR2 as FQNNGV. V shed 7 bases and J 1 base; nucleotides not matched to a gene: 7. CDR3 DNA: TGTGCCAGCAAATACGTAGCGGGTTCCTACAATGAGCAGTTCTTC. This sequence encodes CASKYVAGSYNEQFF.

The CDR3, as DNA: TGTGCCAGTAGCATCCAGGGGGTCCTGACTGAAGCTTTCTTT. The encoded protein is CASSIQGVLTEAFF. The chain recombines TRBV19 with TRBJ1-1; 7 bases agree with TRBD1. This CDR3 is built from 14 residues. J was trimmed by 5 bases and V by 6 bases; bases with no gene match: 9. The V gene's germline CDR1 is LNHDA and CDR2 SQIVND (reference sequence).

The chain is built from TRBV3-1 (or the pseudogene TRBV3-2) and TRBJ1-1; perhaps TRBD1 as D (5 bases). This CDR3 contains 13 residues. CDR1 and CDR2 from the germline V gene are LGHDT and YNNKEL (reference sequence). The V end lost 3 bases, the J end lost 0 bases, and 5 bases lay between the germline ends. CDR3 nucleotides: TGTGCCAGCAGCCAGACAGTGAACACTGAAGCTTTCTTT. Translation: CASSQTVNTEAFF.